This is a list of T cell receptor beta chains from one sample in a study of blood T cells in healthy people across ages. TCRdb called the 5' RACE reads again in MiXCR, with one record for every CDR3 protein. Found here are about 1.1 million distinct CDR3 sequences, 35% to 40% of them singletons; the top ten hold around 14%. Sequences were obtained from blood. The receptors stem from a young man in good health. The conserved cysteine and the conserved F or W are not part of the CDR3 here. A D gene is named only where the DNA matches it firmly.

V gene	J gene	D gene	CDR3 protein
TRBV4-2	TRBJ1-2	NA	ASSQTRDRGLLGYGYT
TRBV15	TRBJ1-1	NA	ATSRDRANTEAF
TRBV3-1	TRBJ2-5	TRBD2	ASSQEKTGGFETQY
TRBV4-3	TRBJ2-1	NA	ASSQDYISFEIQF
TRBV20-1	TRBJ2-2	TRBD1	SATGVATGELF
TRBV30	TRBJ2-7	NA	AWSSIYEQY
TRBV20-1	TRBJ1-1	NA	SAPVQSRRNTEAF
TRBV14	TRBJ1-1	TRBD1	ASSRDRFWTEAF
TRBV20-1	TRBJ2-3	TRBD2	SAAAGGTDTQY
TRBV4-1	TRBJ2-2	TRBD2	ASSRTSGGASGELF
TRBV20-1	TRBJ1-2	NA	SARSGLKSYYGYT
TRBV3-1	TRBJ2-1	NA	ASSQDASRGNEQF
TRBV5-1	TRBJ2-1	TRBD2	ASSLRTSGYNEQF
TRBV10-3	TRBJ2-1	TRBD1	ASFDRGGSYNEQF
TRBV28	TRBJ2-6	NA	ASSDNVLT
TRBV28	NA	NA	ASSFPGRAVNEQY
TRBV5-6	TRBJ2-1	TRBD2	ASSPDDSGRDEQF
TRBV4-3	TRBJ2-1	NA	ASSQVGSGSNNEQF
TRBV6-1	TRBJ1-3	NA	ASSERGTGNTIY
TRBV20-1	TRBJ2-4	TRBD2	SARPGLGAPLQY